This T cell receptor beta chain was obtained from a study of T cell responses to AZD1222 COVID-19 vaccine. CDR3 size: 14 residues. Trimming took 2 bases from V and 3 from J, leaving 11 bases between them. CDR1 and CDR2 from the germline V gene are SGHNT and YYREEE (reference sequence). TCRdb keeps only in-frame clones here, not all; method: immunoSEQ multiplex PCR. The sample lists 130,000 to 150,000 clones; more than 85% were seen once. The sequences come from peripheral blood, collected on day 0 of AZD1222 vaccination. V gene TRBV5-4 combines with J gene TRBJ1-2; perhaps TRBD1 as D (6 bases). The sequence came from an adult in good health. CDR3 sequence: CASSFGGVDYGYTF. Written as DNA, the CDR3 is TGTGCCAGCAGCTTCGGGGGCGTCGACTATGGCTACACCTTC.